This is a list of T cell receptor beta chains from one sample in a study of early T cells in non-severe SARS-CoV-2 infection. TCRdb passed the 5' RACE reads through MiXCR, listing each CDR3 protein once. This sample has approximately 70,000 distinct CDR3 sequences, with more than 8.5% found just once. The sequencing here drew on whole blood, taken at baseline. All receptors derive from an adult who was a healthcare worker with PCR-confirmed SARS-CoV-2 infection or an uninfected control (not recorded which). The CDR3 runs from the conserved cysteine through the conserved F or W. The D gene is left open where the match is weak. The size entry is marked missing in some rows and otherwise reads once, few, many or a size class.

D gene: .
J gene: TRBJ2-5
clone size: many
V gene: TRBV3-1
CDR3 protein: CASSQGPGAQETQYF
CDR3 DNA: TGTGCCAGCAGCCAAGGTCCGGGGGCCCAAGAGACCCAGTACTTC

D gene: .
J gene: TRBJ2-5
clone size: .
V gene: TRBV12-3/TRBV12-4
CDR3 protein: CASTQGGSGETQYF
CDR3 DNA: TGTGCCAGCACCCAGGGGGGTAGTGGGGAGACCCAGTACTTC

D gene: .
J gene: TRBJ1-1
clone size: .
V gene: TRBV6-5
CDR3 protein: CASSYQNMNTEAFF
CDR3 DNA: TGTGCCAGCAGTTACCAGAACATGAACACTGAAGCTTTCTTT

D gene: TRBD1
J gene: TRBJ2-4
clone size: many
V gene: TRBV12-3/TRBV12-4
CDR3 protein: CASKMGQGKNIQYF
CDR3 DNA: TGTGCCAGCAAAATGGGACAGGGGAAAAACATTCAGTACTTC

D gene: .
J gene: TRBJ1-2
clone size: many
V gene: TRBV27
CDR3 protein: CASSPTGYGKGDYGYTF
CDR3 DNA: TGTGCCAGCAGCCCTACAGGGTACGGGAAGGGGGACTATGGCTACACCTTC

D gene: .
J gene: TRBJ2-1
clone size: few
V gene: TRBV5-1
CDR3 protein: CASKGSWDEQFF
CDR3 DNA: TGCGCCAGCAAAGGTAGCTGGGATGAGCAGTTCTTC

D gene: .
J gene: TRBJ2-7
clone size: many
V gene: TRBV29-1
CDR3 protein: CSVKQGGVGEQYF
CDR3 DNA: TGCAGCGTCAAACAGGGCGGGGTTGGCGAGCAGTACTTC

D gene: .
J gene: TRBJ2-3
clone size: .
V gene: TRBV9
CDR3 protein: CASSAEDTQYF
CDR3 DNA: TGTGCCAGCAGCGCCGAAGATACGCAGTATTTT

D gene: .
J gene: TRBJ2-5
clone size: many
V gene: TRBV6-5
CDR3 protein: CASSYLDEETQYF
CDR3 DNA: TGTGCCAGCAGTTACTTAGACGAAGAGACCCAGTACTTC

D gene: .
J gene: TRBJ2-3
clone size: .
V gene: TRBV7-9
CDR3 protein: CASSSGPVGTDTQYF
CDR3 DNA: TGTGCCAGCAGTTCTGGACCCGTCGGCACAGATACGCAGTATTTT

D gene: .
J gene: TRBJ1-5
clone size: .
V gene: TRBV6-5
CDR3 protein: CASSYGPGDRLPQHF
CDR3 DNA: TGTGCCAGCAGTTACGGGCCAGGGGATCGTTTACCCCAGCATTTT

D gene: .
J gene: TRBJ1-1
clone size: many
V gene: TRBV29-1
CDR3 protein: CSVVPRRDSEAFF
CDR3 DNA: TGCAGCGTTGTACCGAGGAGGGATTCTGAAGCTTTCTTT

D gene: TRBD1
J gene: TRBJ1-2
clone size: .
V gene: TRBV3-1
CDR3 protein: CASSQVVQGAGGYTF
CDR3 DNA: TGTGCCAGCAGCCAAGTTGTCCAGGGGGCAGGTGGCTACACCTTC

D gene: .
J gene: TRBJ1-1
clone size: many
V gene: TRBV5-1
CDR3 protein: CASSRDAGRPNTEAFF
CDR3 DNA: TGCGCCAGCAGCCGGGACGCGGGTAGACCGAACACTGAAGCTTTCTTT

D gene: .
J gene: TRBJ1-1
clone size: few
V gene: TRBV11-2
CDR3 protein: CASSLEGNRAFF
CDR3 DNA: TGTGCCAGCAGCTTAGAGGGCAATCGAGCTTTCTTT

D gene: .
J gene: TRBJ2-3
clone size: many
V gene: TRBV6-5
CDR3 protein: CASSRWALSTDTQYF
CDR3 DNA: TGTGCCAGCAGCCGATGGGCCCTTAGCACAGATACGCAGTATTTT

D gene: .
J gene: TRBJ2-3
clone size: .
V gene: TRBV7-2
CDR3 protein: CASSLAVAVIGTDTQYF
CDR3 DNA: TGTGCCAGCAGCTTAGCGGTTGCGGTGATAGGCACAGATACGCAGTATTTT

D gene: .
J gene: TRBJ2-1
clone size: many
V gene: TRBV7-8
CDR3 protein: CASSGSEEGEYNEQFF
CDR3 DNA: TGTGCCAGCAGCGGATCGGAGGAGGGGGAATACAATGAGCAGTTCTTC

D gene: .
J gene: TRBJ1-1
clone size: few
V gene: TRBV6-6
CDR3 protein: CASRPGVGSPGFF
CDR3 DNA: TGTGCCAGCAGACCGGGAGTGGGGAGTCCGGGTTTCTTT

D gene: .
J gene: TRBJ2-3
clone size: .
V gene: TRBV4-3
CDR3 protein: CASSQDTASRGWDTQYF
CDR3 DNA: TGCGCCAGCAGCCAAGATACGGCTAGCAGAGGGTGGGATACGCAGTATTTT

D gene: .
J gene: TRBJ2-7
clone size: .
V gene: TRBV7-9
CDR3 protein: CASSAASPPYEQYF
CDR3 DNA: TGTGCCAGCAGCGCTGCTTCTCCGCCCTACGAGCAGTACTTC

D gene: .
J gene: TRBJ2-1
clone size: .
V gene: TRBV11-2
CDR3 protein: CASSLRNNEQFF
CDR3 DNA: TGTGCCAGCAGCCTCAGAAACAATGAGCAGTTCTTC

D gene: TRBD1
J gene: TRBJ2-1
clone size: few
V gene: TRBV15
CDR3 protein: CATSAIPGTATYNEQFF
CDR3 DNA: TGTGCCACCAGCGCAATCCCGGGGACAGCCACCTACAATGAGCAGTTCTTC

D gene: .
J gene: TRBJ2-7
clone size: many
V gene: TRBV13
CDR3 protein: CASSSQRLGSSYEQYF
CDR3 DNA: TGTGCCAGCAGCTCCCAACGGCTGGGTTCCTCCTACGAGCAGTACTTC

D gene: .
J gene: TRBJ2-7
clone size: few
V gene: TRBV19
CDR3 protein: CASSIERGTVYEQYF
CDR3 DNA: TGTGCCAGTAGTATAGAACGCGGGACGGTCTACGAGCAGTACTTC

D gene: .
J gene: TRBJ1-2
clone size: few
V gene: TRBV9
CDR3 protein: CASSVENYGYTF
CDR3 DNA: TGTGCCAGCAGCGTAGAGAACTATGGCTACACCTTC

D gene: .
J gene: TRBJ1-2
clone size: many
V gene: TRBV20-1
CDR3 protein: CSARDSGRKEGYTF
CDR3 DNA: TGCAGTGCTAGAGATTCGGGGCGGAAAGAAGGCTACACCTTC

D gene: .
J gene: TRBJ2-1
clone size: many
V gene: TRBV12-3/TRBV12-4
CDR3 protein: CASSLALEGHNEQFF
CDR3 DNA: TGTGCCAGCAGTTTAGCCCTCGAGGGCCACAATGAGCAGTTCTTC

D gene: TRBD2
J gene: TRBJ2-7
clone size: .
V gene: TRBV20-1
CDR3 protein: CSARTGTSGYEQYF
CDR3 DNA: TGCAGTGCTAGGACCGGGACTAGCGGCTACGAGCAGTACTTC

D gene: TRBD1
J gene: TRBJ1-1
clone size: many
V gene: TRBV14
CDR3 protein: CASSHGGTGAMNTEAFF
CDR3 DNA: TGTGCCAGCAGCCATGGCGGGACAGGGGCCATGAACACTGAAGCTTTCTTT

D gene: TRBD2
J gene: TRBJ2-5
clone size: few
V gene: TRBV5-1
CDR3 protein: CASSTTGTREETQYF
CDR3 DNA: TGCGCCAGCAGCACAACCGGGACTAGAGAAGAGACCCAGTACTTC

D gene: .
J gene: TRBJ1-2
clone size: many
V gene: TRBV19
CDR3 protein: CASSPRGSHGYTF
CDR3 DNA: TGTGCCAGTAGTCCCCGGGGCAGTCACGGCTACACCTTC

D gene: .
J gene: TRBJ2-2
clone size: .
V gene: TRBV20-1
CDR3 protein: CSASSAGLDGELFF
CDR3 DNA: TGCAGTGCTAGCTCGGCAGGGCTTGACGGGGAGCTGTTTTTT

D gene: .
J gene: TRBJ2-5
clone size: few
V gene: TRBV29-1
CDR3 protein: CSARFGVGETQYF
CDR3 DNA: TGCAGCGCCAGGTTCGGTGTCGGAGAGACCCAGTACTTC

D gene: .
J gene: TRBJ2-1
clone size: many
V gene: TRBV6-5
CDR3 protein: CASSYLNGDQNNEQFF
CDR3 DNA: TGTGCCAGCAGTTACCTAAACGGGGACCAAAACAATGAGCAGTTCTTC

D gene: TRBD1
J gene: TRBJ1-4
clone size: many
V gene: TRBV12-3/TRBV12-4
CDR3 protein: CASSLGQDNYNEKLFF
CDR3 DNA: TGTGCCAGCAGTTTGGGACAGGACAACTATAATGAAAAACTGTTTTTT

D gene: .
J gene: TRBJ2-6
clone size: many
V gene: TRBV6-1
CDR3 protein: CASSENRAGANVLTF
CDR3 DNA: TGTGCCAGCAGTGAAAACAGAGCCGGGGCCAACGTCCTGACTTTC

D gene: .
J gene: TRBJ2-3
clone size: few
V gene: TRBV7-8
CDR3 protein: CASSFRSPHQYF
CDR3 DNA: TGTGCCAGCAGCTTTCGCAGTCCCCACCAGTATTTT

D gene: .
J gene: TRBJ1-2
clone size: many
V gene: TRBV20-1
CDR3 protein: CSAEWELGYTF
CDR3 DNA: TGCAGTGCGGAATGGGAATTAGGCTACACCTTC

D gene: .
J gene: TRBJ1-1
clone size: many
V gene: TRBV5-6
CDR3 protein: CASLQMTVNTEAFF
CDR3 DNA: TGTGCCAGCCTCCAAATGACCGTGAACACTGAAGCTTTCTTT

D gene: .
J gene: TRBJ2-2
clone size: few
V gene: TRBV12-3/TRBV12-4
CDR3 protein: CASTLRGGWTGELFF
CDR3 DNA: TGTGCCAGCACCCTTCGGGGTGGTTGGACCGGGGAGCTGTTTTTT

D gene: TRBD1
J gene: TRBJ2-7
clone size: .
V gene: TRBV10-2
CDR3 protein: CASRDRGREQYF
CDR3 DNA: TGCGCCAGCAGGGACAGGGGGAGGGAGCAGTACTTC

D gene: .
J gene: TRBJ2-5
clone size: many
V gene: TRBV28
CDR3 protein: CASSFRTGYRTQYF
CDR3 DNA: TGTGCCAGCAGTTTTAGGACGGGGTATCGGACCCAGTACTTC

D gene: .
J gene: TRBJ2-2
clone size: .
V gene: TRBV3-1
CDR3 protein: CASTPNTGELFF
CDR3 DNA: TGTGCCAGTACTCCGAACACCGGGGAGCTGTTTTTT

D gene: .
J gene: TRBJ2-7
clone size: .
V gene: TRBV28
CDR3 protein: CASSWPWASKNYEQYF
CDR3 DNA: TGTGCCAGCAGCTGGCCCTGGGCTAGCAAAAACTACGAGCAGTACTTC

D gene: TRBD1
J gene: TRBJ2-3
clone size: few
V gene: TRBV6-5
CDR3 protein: CASSTQRFRDRGLTDTQYF
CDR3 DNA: TGTGCCAGCAGTACACAAAGATTCCGGGACAGGGGGCTGACAGATACGCAGTATTTT

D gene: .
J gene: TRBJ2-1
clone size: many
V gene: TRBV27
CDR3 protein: CASSQYNEQFF
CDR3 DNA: TGTGCCAGCAGTCAATACAATGAGCAGTTCTTC

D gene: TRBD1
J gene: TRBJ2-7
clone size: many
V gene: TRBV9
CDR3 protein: CASSRDSSSYEQYF
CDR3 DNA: TGTGCCAGCAGTCGGGACAGCAGCTCCTACGAGCAGTACTTC